This TCR beta chain stems from a study of memory CD8 T cells in hepatitis C reinfection. Germline V gene sequence: CDR1 MDHEN, CDR2 SYDVKM. The CDR3 is 13 residues long. Trimming cost V 2 bases and J 3 bases, with 8 bases left between them. Time point specified: pre-reinfection, 55 to 20 weeks before reinfection detection. The sorted cells went straight to TCR sequencing with no prior in vitro expansion. Assay: immunoSEQ multiplex PCR; the TCRdb copy retains only in-frame clones and omits some. This sample has 45,000 to 55,000 clones, with 89% found just once. The sample taken for sequencing was naive CD8+ T cells sorted from blood. This TCR came from a man in his late teens or twenties with hepatitis C virus infection. This chain links TRBV28 with TRBJ2-7; D unclear. CDR3 nucleotides: TGTGCCAGCAGTTTAACAGCCTACTACGAGCAGTACTTC. It translates to CASSLTAYYEQYF.